This paragraph covers one T cell receptor beta chain sequence. Its antigen is not known. The data were taken from a study of cytomegalovirus exposure and HLA in healthy donors. Broader study findings: In a later analysis, DRB1 alleles had the most associated TCRs; HLA-C alleles the fewest.

The germline V and J ends were trimmed by 4 bases and 4 bases, with 15 bases remaining between them. This CDR3 is built from 15 residues. Germline V lookup: CDR1 SGDLS, CDR2 YYNGEE. Primers: 60 Vbeta forward and 13 Jbeta reverse. The method was immunoSEQ multiplex PCR; TCRdb's version includes in-frame clones alone and lacks a portion of them. The top ten hold roughly 3% of the sample, which has approximately 130,000 clones, 70% to 75% seen once. The J gene is TRBJ2-4, the V gene TRBV9; weak D call: TRBD2 (5 bases). The sequenced sample was PBMCs. The origin of this receptor is a man aged 25 to 40 in good health and CMV-seronegative. The CDR3 nucleotides are TGTGCCAGCAGCCCCCAACTAGGCCATAAAAACATTCAGTACTTC. It codes for CASSPQLGHKNIQYF.